The 27 T cell receptor beta chains given below trace back to one sample, sequenced in a study of T cell responses to AZD1222 COVID-19 vaccine. Only in-frame clones appear in the TCRdb table, and some are missing; sequencing was by immunoSEQ multiplex PCR. Found here are 25,000 to 30,000 clones, under 90% of them singletons; the top ten hold 1% to 1.5%. The specimen comprised peripheral blood, sampled on day 0 of AZD1222 vaccination. The source of these receptors is an adult in good health.

V is TRBV27 and J is TRBJ2-7, with D uncertain. The CDR3 runs 13 residues. Germline CDR1 and CDR2: MNHEY and SMNVEV (reference sequence). With 3 bases removed from V and 2 bases from J, the gap between germline ends came to 8 bases. The CDR3 here is CASSFLGTYEQYF. The CDR3, as DNA: TGTGCCAGCAGTTTTCTCGGAACCTACGAGCAGTACTTC.

The gene calls are TRBV28 and TRBJ1-2; 8 nucleotides align to TRBD1. With 5 bases clipped from V and 7 bases from J, the junction kept 12 bases outside the gene matches. The germline gives CDR1 MDHEN, CDR2 SYDVKM. This CDR3 comprises 15 residues. For the CDR3, the DNA is TGTGCCAGCAGTCCGCGTGGGACAGGCCAGCCTGGCTACACCTTC. Amino acid sequence: CASSPRGTGQPGYTF.

V is TRBV5-4 and J is TRBJ2-2; D is unresolved. Between the trimmed V and J ends, which lost 4 bases and 8 bases, there was a span of 12 bases. The CDR3 sequence is 13 residues long. Germline CDR1 SGHNT, CDR2 YYREEE (reference sequence). This chain's CDR3 is CASSRPSAGELFF. CDR3 DNA sequence: TGTGCCAGCAGCCGACCGTCGGCGGGGGAGCTGTTTTTT.

This chain links TRBV5-1 with TRBJ2-1; the match to TRBD1 covers 9 bases. The CDR3 is 14 amino acids. CDR1 is SGHRS, CDR2 YFSETQ, per germline. The V segment lost 9 bases and the J segment 7 bases; nucleotides outside the gene matches: 11. Here the CDR3 reads CATPSGTGRNEQFF. The CDR3 DNA follows: TGCGCCACCCCCAGCGGGACAGGGAGGAATGAGCAGTTCTTC.

This chain joins TRBV3-1 (or the pseudogene TRBV3-2) and TRBJ2-7; 7 nucleotides match TRBD2. The CDR3 has 15 amino acids. Germline V gene data show CDR1 as LGHDT and CDR2 as YNNKEL (reference sequence). J was trimmed by 3 bases and V by 0 bases; bases with no gene match: 5. The CDR3 reads CASSQELARIYEQYF. Written as DNA, the CDR3 is TGTGCCAGCAGCCAAGAACTAGCGCGGATCTACGAGCAGTACTTC.

This clone showed up just a few times. This chain connects TRBV2 to TRBJ1-1, with D uncertain. CDR1 SNHLY and CDR2 FYNNEI come from the germline V gene. V shed 8 bases and J shed 1 base, with 11 bases lying between them. The CDR3 consists of 13 residues. The CDR3 DNA reads as TGTGCCAGCTTTTATTATTGGAACACTGAAGCTTTCTTT. Protein: CASFYYWNTEAFF.

The chain's CDR3 is CASSESRTFTEAFF. The CDR3 nucleotides are TGTGCCAGCAGTGAATCCAGGACCTTCACTGAAGCTTTCTTT. This sequence joins TRBV6-1 and TRBJ1-1; D not resolved. Looked up from germline, CDR1 is MNHNS and CDR2 is SASEGT. The germline V and J ends were trimmed by 2 bases and 4 bases, with 11 bases remaining between them. This CDR3 comprises 14 residues.

This chain joins TRBV4-1 and TRBJ1-5; the match to TRBD1 covers 9 bases. The CDR3 has 16 amino acids. Unmatched junction bases numbered 10, after V lost 4 bases and J lost 6 bases. Germline values: CDR1 MGHRA, CDR2 YSYEKL. DNA of the CDR3: TGCGCCAGCAGCCCCCCCGGGACAGGGAATGGTCAGCCCCAGCATTTT. This sequence encodes CASSPPGTGNGQPQHF.

The chain recombines TRBV11-3 with TRBJ2-3, with TRBD2 identical over 12 bases. Trimming removed 5 bases from V and 3 bases from J; junction bases left unmatched: 6. Germline V gene data show CDR1 as SGHNT and CDR2 as YENEEA. The CDR3 is 16 amino acids. CDR3 residues: CASSPSTSGRTDTQYF. As DNA, the CDR3 is TGTGCCAGCAGCCCAAGCACTAGCGGGAGGACAGATACGCAGTATTTT.

CDR3 nucleotide sequence: TGTGCCAGCAGCCTCGACAGGGTTAAAGCTTTCTTT. Protein product: CASSLDRVKAFF. The chain carries TRBV7-9 and TRBJ1-1; 7 nucleotides align to TRBD1. CDR1 is SEHNR and CDR2 is FQNEAQ in the germline V gene (reference sequence). The CDR3 totals 12 residues. The ends lost 5 bases at V and 9 bases at J; junction bases unmatched: 6.

This chain connects TRBV5-1 to TRBJ1-5, with D possibly matching TRBD1 (5 bases). The germline V and J ends were trimmed by 4 bases and 7 bases, with 12 bases remaining between them. Germline V lookup: CDR1 SGHRS, CDR2 YFSETQ. This CDR3 is 13 amino acids long. Here the CDR3 reads CASSDQGGQPQHF. The CDR3, as DNA: TGCGCCAGCAGCGACCAGGGTGGCCAGCCCCAGCATTTT.

This clone has just one count. This chain connects TRBV3-1 (or the pseudogene TRBV3-2) to TRBJ2-7; 9 bases fit TRBD1. The V gene's germline CDR1 is LGHDT and CDR2 YNNKEL (reference sequence). V lost 4 bases, J lost 5 bases, and 6 bases stayed unmatched. The CDR3 is 14 amino acids. The CDR3 spells CASSLGYRGHEQYF. The CDR3 bases are TGTGCCAGCAGCCTCGGATACAGGGGGCACGAGCAGTACTTC.

This chain uses TRBV10-3 with TRBJ2-7; TRBD2 might be the D (6 bases). The CDR3 totals 15 residues. The V end was cut by 5 bases, the J end by 1 base, with 15 bases between. Germline V gene sequence: CDR1 ENHRY, CDR2 SYGVKD. The CDR3 DNA reads TGTGCCATCAGTCGACTACACGGGAGTTCCTACGAGCAGTACTTC. Amino acid sequence: CAISRLHGSSYEQYF.

This chain links TRBV3-1 (or the pseudogene TRBV3-2) with TRBJ2-1, with D maybe TRBD2 (5 bases). Trimming removed 4 bases from V and 10 bases from J, with 20 bases in between. This CDR3 contains 15 residues. Germline lookup yields CDR1 LGHDT and CDR2 YNNKEL (reference sequence). CDR3 bases: TGTGCCAGCAGCCGAGTTATAGGAGGTGGGCGGGAGCAGTTCTTC. Protein sequence: CASSRVIGGGREQFF.

J is TRBJ1-3 and V is TRBV4-1, with D hard to call. This CDR3 contains 14 residues. The germline V gene has CDR1 MGHRA and CDR2 YSYEKL. Trimming left V 6 bases short and J 4 bases short, with 13 bases between. The CDR3 DNA follows: TGCGCCAGCAGGGGCAACTTACTCGGAAACACCATATATTTT. This sequence encodes CASRGNLLGNTIYF.

The chain carries TRBV2 and TRBJ1-3, with 8 bases aligning to TRBD1. Per germline, CDR1 SNHLY and CDR2 FYNNEI. The junction had 4 bases not matched to a gene; V was cut back by 5 bases and J by 1 base. The CDR3 has 15 amino acids. DNA of the CDR3: TGTGCCAGCAGTCCCCGGACAGGGTCTGGAAACACCATATATTTT. Its translation: CASSPRTGSGNTIYF.

The chain is built from TRBV11-2 and TRBJ2-2; D gene unclear. Germline V CDR1 and CDR2: SGHAT, FQNNGV. The CDR3 has 11 amino acids. Trimming took off 5 bases at V and 15 bases at J, with 13 bases between the two ends. CDR3 protein: CASSPDRLVFF. Here the CDR3 DNA reads TGTGCCAGCAGCCCCGATCGGTTGGTGTTTTTT.

The chain links TRBV15 to TRBJ2-7, with D unclear. With 5 bases removed from V and 6 bases from J, the gap between germline ends came to 20 bases. This CDR3 is 15 amino acids long. Germline-derived CDR1 and CDR2 are LNHNV and YYDKDF (reference sequence). CDR3 sequence (DNA): TGTGCCACCAGCGGAGTCCGGCGCCCAGCTCTCGAGCAGTACTTC. Translation: CATSGVRRPALEQYF.

The V call is TRBV11-3, the J call TRBJ2-5; the match to TRBD2 covers 10 bases. Germline V gene sequence: CDR1 SGHNT, CDR2 YENEEA. The CDR3 is 15 amino acids. The junction had 6 bases not matched to a gene; V was cut back by 5 bases and J by 3 bases. The CDR3 DNA follows: TGTGCCAGCAGCCCCGGCGGGACTAGCGAAGAGACCCAGTACTTC. Translation: CASSPGGTSEETQYF. Together with reference TRBV11-3 and TRBJ2-5, the CDR3 gives the full variable domain: EAGVVQSPRYKIIEKKQPVAFWCNPISGHNTLYWYLQNLGQGPELLIRYENEEAVDDSQLPKDRFSAERLKGVDSTLKIQPAELGDSAVYLCASSPGGTSEETQYFGPGTRLLVL.

The rearrangement links TRBV5-1 to TRBJ2-3; no firm D call. In germline, CDR1 is SGHRS, CDR2 YFSETQ. CDR3 size: 14 residues. With 3 bases removed from V and 2 bases from J, the gap between germline ends came to 10 bases. CDR3 sequence reads: CASSSRIHTDTQYF. The CDR3, as DNA: TGCGCCAGCAGCTCCCGGATCCACACAGATACGCAGTATTTT.

This clone was recorded a few times. The J gene is TRBJ1-6, the V gene TRBV6-6; D gene ambiguous. The V gene's germline CDR1 is MNHNY and CDR2 SVGAGI (reference sequence). This CDR3 spans 13 amino acids. Between the trimmed V and J ends, which lost 5 bases and 10 bases, there was a span of 12 bases. The CDR3, as DNA: TGTGCCAGCAGTCCCTTCCTAGGGTCACCCCTCCACTTT. Residues: CASSPFLGSPLHF.

The table lists this clone with a few counts. Written as DNA, the CDR3 is TGTGCCAGCAGCCCCAGGTTGGGGTCAGAGAACACTGAAGCTTTCTTT. It specifies CASSPRLGSENTEAFF. The genes are TRBV7-9 and TRBJ1-1; D gene uncertain. The V gene lost 5 bases and the J gene lost 1 base, with 17 bases spanning the gap. Germline CDR1 SEHNR, CDR2 FQNEAQ (reference sequence). The CDR3 spans 16 residues.

This clone was seen a few times. The rearrangement uses TRBV2 and TRBJ2-7, with D hard to call. Germline V gene data show CDR1 as SNHLY and CDR2 as FYNNEI. V gave up 1 base and J gave up 1 base, with 8 bases separating them. This CDR3 has 14 residues. The CDR3, as DNA: TGTGCCAGCAGTGAAGAGGTCGGGTCCTACGAGCAGTACTTC. Its protein product is CASSEEVGSYEQYF.

V gene TRBV7-2 combines with J gene TRBJ2-1; TRBD2 agrees at 15 bases. CDR3 length equals 17 residues. V shed 5 bases, J shed 6 bases, and the junction held 8 bases outside the gene matches. Germline V gene lookup returns CDR1 SGHTA and CDR2 FQGNSA. CDR3 bases: TGTGCCAGCAGCACCCGAAGGACTAGCGGGAGGGGCAATGAGCAGTTCTTC. Translated, it gives CASSTRRTSGRGNEQFF.

The chain combines TRBV3-1 (or the pseudogene TRBV3-2) with TRBJ1-1; the D is unclear. With 1 base removed from V and 1 base from J, the gap between germline ends came to 19 bases. Germline V CDR1 and CDR2: LGHDT, YNNKEL (reference sequence). The CDR3 contains 18 residues. The CDR3, as DNA: TGTGCCAGCAGCCAAGGGGGAGCTCGATATGTAGCGAACACTGAAGCTTTCTTT. Protein sequence: CASSQGGARYVANTEAFF.

The chain joins TRBV6-2 or TRBV6-3 to TRBJ2-2; D uncertain. The CDR3 is 15 residues long. V gave up 2 bases and J gave up 4 bases, with 11 bases separating them. From germline, CDR1 is MNHEY and CDR2 SVGEGT. CDR3 loop: CASSYSRLFTGELFF. CDR3 nucleotide sequence: TGTGCCAGCAGTTACAGCAGGTTGTTCACCGGGGAGCTGTTTTTT.

The count of this clone is one. The chain links TRBV6-5 to TRBJ1-6; perhaps TRBD1 as D (5 bases). V gave up 6 bases and J gave up 8 bases, with 11 bases separating them. Germline CDR1 and CDR2: MNHEY and SVGAGI. The CDR3 spans 13 residues. CDR3: CASSRDGDSPLHF. In DNA, the CDR3 is TGTGCCAGCAGCCGGGACGGAGATTCACCCCTCCACTTT.